The present TCR beta chain was sequenced within a study of CD8+CD57+ T cells in acquired aplastic anemia. Study at large: Sorted cells (CD4+ and CD8+) yielded DNA amounts that averaged approximately 3.2 ug. Points from the study as a whole: CD8+ Simpson's diversity showed no significant patient-control difference. Nearly 30 CD8+ CDR3 sequences were shared between patients and controls.

Comment on this clonotype: Its antigen is still unknown.

Germline-derived CDR1 and CDR2 are SGHTA and FQGNSA. V was cut by 5 bases and J by 4 bases, with 14 bases left in between. The CDR3 totals 15 residues. TCR beta VDJ and CDR3 profiles were obtained from a genomic DNA template. TCRdb itself ran the reads through MiXCR, one entry per CDR3 protein. Of 250,000 to 300,000 distinct CDR3 sequences detected, roughly 50% appear once; the ten largest clones hold less than 10%. This clonotype was obtained from a human donor with severe aplastic anemia or a healthy control (not recorded which). V usage is TRBV7-2 and J usage is TRBJ2-2; unclear D gene. The sample taken for sequencing was sorted CD4+, CD8+, or CD8+CD57+ T cells (not recorded which) from PBMCs. The CDR3 nucleotides read TGTGCCAGCAGCCAAGGAAGGGCGGCCACCGGGGAGCTGTTTTTT. This encodes CASSQGRAATGELFF.